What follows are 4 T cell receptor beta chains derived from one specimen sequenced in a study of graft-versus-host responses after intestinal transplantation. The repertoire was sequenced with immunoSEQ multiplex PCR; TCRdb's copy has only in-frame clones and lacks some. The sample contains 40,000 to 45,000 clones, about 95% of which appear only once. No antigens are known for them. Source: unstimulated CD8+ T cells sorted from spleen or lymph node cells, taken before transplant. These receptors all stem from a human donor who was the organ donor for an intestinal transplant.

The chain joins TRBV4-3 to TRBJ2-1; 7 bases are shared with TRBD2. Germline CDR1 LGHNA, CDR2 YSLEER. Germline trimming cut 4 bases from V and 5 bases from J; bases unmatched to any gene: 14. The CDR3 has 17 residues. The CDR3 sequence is CASSPRGGQGGNNEQFF. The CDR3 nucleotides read TGCGCCAGCAGCCCCCGAGGCGGTCAGGGAGGGAACAATGAGCAGTTCTTC.

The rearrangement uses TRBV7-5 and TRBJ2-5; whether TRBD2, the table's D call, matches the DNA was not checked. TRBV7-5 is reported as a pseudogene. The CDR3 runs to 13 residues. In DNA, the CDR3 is TGTGCCAGAAGCGTCGGGAGCCAAGAGACCCAGTACTTC. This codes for CARSVGSQETQYF.

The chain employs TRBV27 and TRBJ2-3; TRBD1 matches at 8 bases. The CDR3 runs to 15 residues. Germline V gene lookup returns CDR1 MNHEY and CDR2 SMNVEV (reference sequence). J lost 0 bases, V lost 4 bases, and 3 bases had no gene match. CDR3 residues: CASSWGQVSTDTQYF. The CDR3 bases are TGTGCCAGCAGTTGGGGACAGGTTAGCACAGATACGCAGTATTTT.

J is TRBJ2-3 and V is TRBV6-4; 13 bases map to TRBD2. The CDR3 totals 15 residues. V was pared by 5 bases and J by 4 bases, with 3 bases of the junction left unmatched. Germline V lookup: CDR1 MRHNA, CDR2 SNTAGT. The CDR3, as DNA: TGTGCCAGCAGTACTAGCGGGGGGGCCTCAGATACGCAGTATTTT. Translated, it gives CASSTSGGASDTQYF.